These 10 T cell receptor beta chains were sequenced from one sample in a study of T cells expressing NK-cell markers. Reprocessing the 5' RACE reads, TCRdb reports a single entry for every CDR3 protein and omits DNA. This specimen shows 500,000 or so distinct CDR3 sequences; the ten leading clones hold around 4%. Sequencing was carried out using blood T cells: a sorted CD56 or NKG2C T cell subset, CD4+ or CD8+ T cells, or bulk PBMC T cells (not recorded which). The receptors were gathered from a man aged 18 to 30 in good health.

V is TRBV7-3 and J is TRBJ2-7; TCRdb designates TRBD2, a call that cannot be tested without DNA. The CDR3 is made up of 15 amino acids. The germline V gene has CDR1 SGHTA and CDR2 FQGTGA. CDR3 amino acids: CASSIGLGPTYEQYF.

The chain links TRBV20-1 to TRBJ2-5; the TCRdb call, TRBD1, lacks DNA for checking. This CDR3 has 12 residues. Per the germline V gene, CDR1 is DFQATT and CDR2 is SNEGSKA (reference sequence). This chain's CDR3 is CSAGLGAETQYF.

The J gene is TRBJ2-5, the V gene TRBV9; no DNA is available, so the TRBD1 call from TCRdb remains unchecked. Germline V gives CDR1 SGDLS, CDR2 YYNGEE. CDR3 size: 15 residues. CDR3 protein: CASSVEGQAKETQYF.

The CDR3 reads CASSILRAGGPKSSYNEQFF. The chain is built from TRBV19 and TRBJ2-1; with no DNA, the TCRdb D assignment of TRBD2 cannot be verified. The CDR3 spans 20 residues. Germline V gene data show CDR1 as LNHDA and CDR2 as SQIVND (reference sequence).

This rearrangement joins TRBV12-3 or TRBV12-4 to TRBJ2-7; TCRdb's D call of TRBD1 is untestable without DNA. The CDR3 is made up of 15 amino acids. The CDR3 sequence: CASKLRDRGPYEQYF.

CDR3 region: CASSPGDSTGELFF. This rearrangement joins TRBV5-1 to TRBJ2-2; TCRdb selects TRBD1, and the lack of DNA leaves this call unchecked. CDR1 SGHRS and CDR2 YFSETQ come from the germline V gene. This CDR3 has 14 amino acids.

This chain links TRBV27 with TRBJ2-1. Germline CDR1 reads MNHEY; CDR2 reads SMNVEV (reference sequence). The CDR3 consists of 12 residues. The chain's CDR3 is CASSLGWDEQFF.

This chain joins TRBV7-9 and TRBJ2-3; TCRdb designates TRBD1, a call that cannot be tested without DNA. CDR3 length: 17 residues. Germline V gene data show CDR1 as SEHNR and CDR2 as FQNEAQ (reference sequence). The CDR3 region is CASSLVSGRSSTDTQYF.

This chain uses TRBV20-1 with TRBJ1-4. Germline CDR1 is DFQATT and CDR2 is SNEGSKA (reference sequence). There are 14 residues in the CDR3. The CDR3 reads CSARDKGNNEKLFF.

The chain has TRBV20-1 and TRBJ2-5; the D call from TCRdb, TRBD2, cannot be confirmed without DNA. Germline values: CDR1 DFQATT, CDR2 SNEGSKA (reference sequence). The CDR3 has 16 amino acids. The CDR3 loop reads CSAPRTTSGRKETQYF.